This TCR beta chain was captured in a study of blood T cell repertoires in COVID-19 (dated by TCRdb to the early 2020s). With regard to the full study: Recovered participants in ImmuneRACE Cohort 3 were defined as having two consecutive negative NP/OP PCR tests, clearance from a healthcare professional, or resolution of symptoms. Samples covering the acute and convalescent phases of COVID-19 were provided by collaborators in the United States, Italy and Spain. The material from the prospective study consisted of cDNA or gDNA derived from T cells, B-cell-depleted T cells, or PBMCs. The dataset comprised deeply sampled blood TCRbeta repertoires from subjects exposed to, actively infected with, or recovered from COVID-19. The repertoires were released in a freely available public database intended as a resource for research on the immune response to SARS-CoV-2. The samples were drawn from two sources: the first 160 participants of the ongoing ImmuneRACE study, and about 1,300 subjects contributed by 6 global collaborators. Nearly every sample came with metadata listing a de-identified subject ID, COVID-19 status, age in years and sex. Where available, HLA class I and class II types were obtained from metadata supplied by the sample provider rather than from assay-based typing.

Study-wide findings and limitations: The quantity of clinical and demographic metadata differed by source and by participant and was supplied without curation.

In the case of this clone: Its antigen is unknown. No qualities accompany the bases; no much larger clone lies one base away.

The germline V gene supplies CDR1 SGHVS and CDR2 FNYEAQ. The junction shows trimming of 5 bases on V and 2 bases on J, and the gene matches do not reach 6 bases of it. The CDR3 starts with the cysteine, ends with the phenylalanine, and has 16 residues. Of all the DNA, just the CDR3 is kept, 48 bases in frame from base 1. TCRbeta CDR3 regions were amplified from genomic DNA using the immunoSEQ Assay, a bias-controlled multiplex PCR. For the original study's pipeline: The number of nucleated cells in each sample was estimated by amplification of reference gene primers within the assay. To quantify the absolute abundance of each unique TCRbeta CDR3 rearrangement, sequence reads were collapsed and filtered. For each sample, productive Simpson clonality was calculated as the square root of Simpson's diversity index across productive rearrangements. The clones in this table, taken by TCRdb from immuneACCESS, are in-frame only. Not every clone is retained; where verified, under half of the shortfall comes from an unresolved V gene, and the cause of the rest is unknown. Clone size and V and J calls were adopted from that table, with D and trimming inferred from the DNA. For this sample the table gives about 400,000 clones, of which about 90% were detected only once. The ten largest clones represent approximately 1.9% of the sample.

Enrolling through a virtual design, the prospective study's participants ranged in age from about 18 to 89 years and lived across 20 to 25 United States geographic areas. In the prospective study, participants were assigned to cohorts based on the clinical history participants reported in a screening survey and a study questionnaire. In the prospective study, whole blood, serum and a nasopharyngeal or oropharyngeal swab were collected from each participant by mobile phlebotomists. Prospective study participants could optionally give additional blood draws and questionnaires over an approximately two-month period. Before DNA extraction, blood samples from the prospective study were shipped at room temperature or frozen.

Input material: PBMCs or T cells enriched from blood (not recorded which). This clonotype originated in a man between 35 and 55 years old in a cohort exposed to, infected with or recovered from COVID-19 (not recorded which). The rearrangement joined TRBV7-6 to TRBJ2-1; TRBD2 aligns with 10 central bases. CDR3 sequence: CASSTGGLATYNEQFF. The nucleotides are TGTGCCAGCAGCACAGGGGGACTAGCGACCTACAATGAGCAGTTCTTC.